These 19 T cell receptor beta chains originate from one sample sequenced in a study of T cell responses to AZD1222 COVID-19 vaccine (dated by TCRdb to the early 2020s). The time point label here, explained by the study, means: about 28 days (+/-7) after the second vaccine dose. The library was built by means of the immunoSEQ multiplex PCR assay. Drawn from immuneACCESS, this table holds only the in-frame rearrangements with V and J called that TCRdb kept. Clones are partly lost; checked studies trace under half to an unresolved V gene and leave the rest unexplained. This sample lists 100,000 to 150,000 clones; 84% were detected once. The ten largest account for over 25% of the sample. The starting material was peripheral blood, obtained 28 days after the second AZD1222 dose. The receptors were gathered from an adult who received the AZD1222 COVID-19 vaccine.

The chain links TRBV15 to TRBJ2-7; D unresolved. Trimming took off 0 bases at V and 6 bases at J, with 12 bases between the two ends. CDR1 is LNHNV and CDR2 is YYDKDF in the germline V gene (reference sequence). The CDR3 has 14 amino acids. In DNA, the CDR3 is TGTGCCACCAGCAGAGACCCCCTCATTGGCGAGCAGTACTTC. This sequence encodes CATSRDPLIGEQYF.

The chain links TRBV19 to TRBJ1-1; no firm D call. Per the germline V gene, CDR1 is LNHDA and CDR2 is SQIVND (reference sequence). The V gene lost 2 bases and the J gene lost 1 base, with 8 bases spanning the gap. The CDR3 sequence is 14 residues long. The DNA of the CDR3 is TGTGCCAGTAGTATAACCGGGAGGAACACTGAAGCTTTCTTT. This translates into CASSITGRNTEAFF.

This clone turned up a few times. The chain recombines TRBV7-8 with TRBJ1-4; 9 bases line up with TRBD1. After removal of 5 bases from V and 3 bases from J, the junction contained 4 bases not matched to a gene. The CDR3 length is 15 residues. CDR1 is SGHVS, CDR2 FQNEAQ, per germline. The CDR3 region has the DNA TGTGCCAGCAGCACCAACAGGGGGCCTAATGAAAAACTGTTTTTT. Its protein product is CASSTNRGPNEKLFF.

The chain couples TRBV4-1 to TRBJ2-5; maybe TRBD2 (6 bases). The CDR3 is 15 amino acids. In germline, CDR1 is MGHRA, CDR2 YSYEKL. The V end lost 0 bases, the J end lost 1 base, and 9 bases lay between the germline ends. The CDR3: CASSQEGDFQETQYF. The DNA of the CDR3 is TGCGCCAGCAGCCAAGAGGGGGACTTCCAAGAGACCCAGTACTTC.

The chain recombines TRBV5-1 with TRBJ2-7, with TRBD2 identical over 7 bases. CDR1 SGHRS and CDR2 YFSETQ come from the germline V gene. V lost 4 bases, J lost 6 bases, and 16 bases stayed unmatched. CDR3 length: 16 residues. The CDR3 nucleotides read TGCGCCAGCAGCCTCGCCCCGGCGGGGGTGGGCTCCGAGCAGTACTTC. It yields the protein CASSLAPAGVGSEQYF.

This chain uses TRBV5-1 with TRBJ2-2, with 10 positions matching TRBD1. Germline CDR1 is SGHRS and CDR2 is YFSETQ. The CDR3 spans 15 residues. V gave up 0 bases and J gave up 5 bases; unmatched junction bases: 1. In DNA form, the CDR3 reads TGCGCCAGCAGCTTGGCGGGACAGGGGACCGGGGAGCTGTTTTTT. Its translation: CASSLAGQGTGELFF.

This clone has just one count. This chain links TRBV5-6 with TRBJ1-6; 7 bases are a match to TRBD1. The germline gives CDR1 SGHDT, CDR2 YYEEEE. Germline trimming cut 1 base from V and 9 bases from J; bases unmatched to any gene: 4. This CDR3 region has 14 residues. CDR3 DNA sequence: TGTGCCAGCAGCTTGCGGGACAGCAGTTCACCCCTCCACTTT. It translates to CASSLRDSSSPLHF.

The gene calls are TRBV28 and TRBJ1-1; TRBD1 matches 7 bases. This CDR3 has 17 amino acids. With V trimmed by 3 bases and J by 13 bases, 23 bases remained unmatched. Germline CDR1 and CDR2: MDHEN and SYDVKM. This CDR3 reads CASSFYAAGDSIAKGFF. CDR3 DNA sequence: TGTGCCAGCAGTTTTTATGCAGCAGGGGACAGCATCGCAAAGGGTTTCTTT.

This sequence joins TRBV27 and TRBJ1-6; D perhaps matches TRBD1 (6 bases). This CDR3 has 15 residues. Germline CDR1 reads MNHEY; CDR2 reads SMNVEV (reference sequence). The V gene lost 3 bases and the J gene lost 7 bases, with 13 bases spanning the gap. Here the CDR3 DNA reads TGTGCCAGCAGTTTTTCAGCCGGGGGCAATTCACCCCTCCACTTT. It encodes CASSFSAGGNSPLHF.

The CDR3 loop is CASRDRAGHLSNTEAFF. In DNA form, the CDR3 reads TGTGCCAGTAGAGACAGGGCGGGTCACCTCTCGAACACTGAAGCTTTCTTT. The chain joins TRBV19 to TRBJ1-1; 7 bases align to TRBD1. Per germline, CDR1 LNHDA and CDR2 SQIVND (reference sequence). The V and J ends lost 6 bases and 1 base, in that order; junction bases with no gene match: 14. The CDR3 contains 17 residues. Based on the CDR3 plus reference TRBV19 and TRBJ1-1, the full variable domain is DGGITQSPKYLFRKEGQNVTLSCEQNLNHDAMYWYRQDPGQGLRLIYYSQIVNDFQKGDIAEGYSVSREKKESFPLTVTSAQKNPTAFYLCASRDRAGHLSNTEAFFGQGTRLTVV.

The rearrangement uses TRBV2 and TRBJ1-6; no firm D call. CDR1 is SNHLY, CDR2 FYNNEI, per germline. V was pared by 7 bases and J by 7 bases, with 14 bases between. The CDR3 is 14 residues long. The CDR3 nucleotides are TGTGCCAGCACGGCCCGGGCTCGAAATTCACCCCTCCACTTT. The encoded protein is CASTARARNSPLHF.

The rearrangement joins TRBV4-1 to TRBJ2-3; 8 bases map to TRBD2. V shed 4 bases and J 6 bases; nucleotides not matched to a gene: 9. The CDR3 has 15 residues. Germline CDR1 is MGHRA and CDR2 is YSYEKL. CDR3 sequence: CASSPSGGLQDTQYF. In DNA, the CDR3 is TGCGCCAGCAGCCCCTCGGGGGGGCTGCAGGATACGCAGTATTTT.

In this sample, this clone turned up once. The J gene is TRBJ2-3, the V gene TRBV27; 9 nucleotides match TRBD1. The CDR3 extends over 14 amino acids. V lost 5 bases to trimming and J lost 3 bases; unmatched junction nucleotides: 3. CDR1 MNHEY and CDR2 SMNVEV come from the germline V gene (reference sequence). The CDR3 loop is CASSRDRATDTQYF. DNA of the CDR3: TGTGCCAGCAGTAGGGACAGGGCAACAGATACGCAGTATTTT.

This clone was found a few times. V and J are TRBV7-2 and TRBJ2-2, with a possible D match to TRBD1 (6 bases). Trimming stripped 4 bases from V and 4 bases from J, with 13 bases between. CDR1 SGHTA and CDR2 FQGNSA come from the germline V gene. The CDR3 covers 15 residues. CDR3: CASSSTGKSTGELFF. The DNA of the CDR3 is TGTGCCAGCAGCTCTACAGGGAAAAGCACCGGGGAGCTGTTTTTT.

Points on this clone: Within the sample, other DNA sequences also encode this same CDR3. The gene calls are TRBV5-1 and TRBJ1-5; 12 bases map to TRBD1. V was clipped by 4 bases and J by 6 bases; unmatched bases: 2. The CDR3 is 14 residues long. Per the germline V gene, CDR1 is SGHRS and CDR2 is YFSETQ. The CDR3 sequence is CASSLGQGAQPQHF. In DNA, the CDR3 is TGCGCCAGCAGCCTGGGACAGGGGGCTCAGCCCCAGCATTTT.

The chain has TRBV5-4 and TRBJ1-3; no clear D. The V end lost 4 bases, the J end lost 1 base, and 15 bases lay between the germline ends. This CDR3 contains 16 residues. CDR1 is SGHNT and CDR2 is YYREEE in the germline V gene (reference sequence). CDR3 residues: CASSPQHSVSGNTIYF. The CDR3 bases are TGTGCCAGCAGCCCCCAGCATTCGGTTTCTGGAAACACCATATATTTT.

The gene calls are TRBV6-1 and TRBJ1-5; D ambiguous. V shed 3 bases and J shed 7 bases, with 13 bases lying between them. This CDR3 is built from 14 residues. Germline CDR1 and CDR2: MNHNS and SASEGT. DNA for the CDR3: TGTGCCAGCAGTGAGAACCCACGCGTCCAGCCCCAGCATTTT. This gives the protein CASSENPRVQPQHF.

The gene calls are TRBV29-1 and TRBJ1-2; TRBD1 agrees at 7 bases. Germline assignment: CDR1 SQVTM and CDR2 ANQGSEA. V lost 6 bases to trimming and J lost 5 bases; unmatched junction nucleotides: 6. The length of the CDR3 is 12 residues. The chain's CDR3 is CSVLGQLYGYTF. CDR3 nucleotide sequence: TGCAGCGTGCTGGGACAGCTTTATGGCTACACCTTC.

There are a few counts of this clone. The V call is TRBV5-4, the J call TRBJ1-3, with 8 bases aligning to TRBD1. The trim removed 4 bases at V and 9 bases at J, leaving 15 bases unmatched. The CDR3 is made up of 16 amino acids. CDR1 is SGHNT, CDR2 YYREEE, per germline (reference sequence). The CDR3 DNA sequence: TGTGCCAGCAGCAAACAGGGGGACCCCTCACGGGGCACCATATATTTT. It is translated as CASSKQGDPSRGTIYF.